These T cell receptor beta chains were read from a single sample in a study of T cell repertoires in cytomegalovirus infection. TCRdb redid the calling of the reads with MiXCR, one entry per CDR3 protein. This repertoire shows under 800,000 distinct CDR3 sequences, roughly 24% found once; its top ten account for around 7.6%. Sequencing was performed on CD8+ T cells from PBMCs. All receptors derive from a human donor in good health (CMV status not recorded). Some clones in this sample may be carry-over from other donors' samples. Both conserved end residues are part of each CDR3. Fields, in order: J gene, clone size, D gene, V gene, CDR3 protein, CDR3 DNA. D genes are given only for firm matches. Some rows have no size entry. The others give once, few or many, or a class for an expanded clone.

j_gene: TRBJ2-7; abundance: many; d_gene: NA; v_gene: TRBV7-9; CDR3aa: CASSLYPQGTYEQYF; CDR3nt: TGTGCCAGCAGCTTATATCCCCAGGGGACCTACGAGCAGTACTTC
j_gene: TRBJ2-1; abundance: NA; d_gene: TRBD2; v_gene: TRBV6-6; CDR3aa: CASSYRTSGGNEQFF; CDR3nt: TGTGCCAGCAGTTATCGGACTAGCGGTGGCAATGAGCAGTTCTTC
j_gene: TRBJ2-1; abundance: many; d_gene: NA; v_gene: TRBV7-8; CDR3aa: CASRTYNEQFF; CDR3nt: TGTGCCAGCAGAACCTACAATGAGCAGTTCTTC
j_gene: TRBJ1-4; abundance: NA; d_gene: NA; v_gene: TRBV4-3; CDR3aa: CASSQEVDEKLFF; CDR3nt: TGCGCCAGCAGCCAAGAGGTGGATGAAAAACTGTTTTTT
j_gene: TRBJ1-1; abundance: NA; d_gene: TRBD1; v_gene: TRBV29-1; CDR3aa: CSVEADRDRGAFF; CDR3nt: TGCAGCGTTGAAGCCGACCGGGACAGGGGTGCTTTCTTT
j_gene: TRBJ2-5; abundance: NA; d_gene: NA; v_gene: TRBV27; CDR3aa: CASSLRTRQGETQYF; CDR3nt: TGTGCCAGCAGTTTGCGGACTCGTCAGGGAGAGACCCAGTACTTC
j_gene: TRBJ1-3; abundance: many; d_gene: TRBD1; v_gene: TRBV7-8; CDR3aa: CASSTGTAGNTIYF; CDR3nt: TGTGCCAGCAGCACTGGGACAGCGGGAAACACCATATATTTT
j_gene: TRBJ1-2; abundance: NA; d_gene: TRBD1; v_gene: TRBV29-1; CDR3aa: CSVDRGQWGYTF; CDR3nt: TGCAGCGTGGACAGGGGGCAATGGGGCTACACCTTC
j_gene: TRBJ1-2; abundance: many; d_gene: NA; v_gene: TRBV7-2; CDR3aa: CASGPGDNYGYTF; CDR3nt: TGTGCCAGCGGCCCAGGGGATAACTATGGCTACACCTTC
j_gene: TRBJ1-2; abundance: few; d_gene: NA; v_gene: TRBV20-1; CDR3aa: CSARSDGANGYTF; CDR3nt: TGCAGTGCTAGATCGGACGGAGCGAATGGCTACACCTTC
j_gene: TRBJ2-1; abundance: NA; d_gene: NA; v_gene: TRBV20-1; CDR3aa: CSARDLRGGGNEQFF; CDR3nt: TGCAGTGCTAGAGATCTAAGGGGTGGGGGAAATGAGCAGTTCTTC
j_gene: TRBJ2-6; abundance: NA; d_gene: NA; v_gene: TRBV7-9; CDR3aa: CASSFPLQGQLSGANVLTF; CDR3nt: TGTGCCAGCAGCTTCCCCCTCCAGGGGCAGCTCTCTGGGGCCAACGTCCTGACTTTC
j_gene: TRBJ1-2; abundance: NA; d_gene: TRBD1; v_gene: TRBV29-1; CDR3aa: CSVTDRAGRNYGYTF; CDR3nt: TGCAGCGTTACCGACAGGGCGGGACGGAACTATGGCTACACCTTC
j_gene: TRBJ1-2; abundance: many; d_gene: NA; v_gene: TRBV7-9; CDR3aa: CASSTRDTDYGYTF; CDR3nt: TGTGCCAGCAGCACCCGGGACACCGACTATGGCTACACCTTC
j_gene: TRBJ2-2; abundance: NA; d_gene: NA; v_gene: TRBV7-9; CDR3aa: CAGEAANTGELFF; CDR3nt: TGTGCCGGGGAGGCGGCGAACACCGGGGAGCTGTTTTTT
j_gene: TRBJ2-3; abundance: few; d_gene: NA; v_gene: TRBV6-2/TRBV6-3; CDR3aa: CASSRDWTDTQYF; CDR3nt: TGTGCCAGCAGTAGGGACTGGACAGATACGCAGTATTTT
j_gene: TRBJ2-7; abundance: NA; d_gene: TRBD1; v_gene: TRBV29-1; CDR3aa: CSVDIGQGRGQYF; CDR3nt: TGCAGCGTTGACATTGGACAGGGCCGTGGGCAGTACTTC
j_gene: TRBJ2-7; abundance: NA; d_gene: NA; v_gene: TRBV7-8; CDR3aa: CASSSGRDHEQYF; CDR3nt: TGTGCCAGCAGCTCCGGTAGGGACCACGAGCAGTACTTC
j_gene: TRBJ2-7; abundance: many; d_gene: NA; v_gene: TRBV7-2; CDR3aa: CASSPRDASYEQYF; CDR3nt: TGTGCCAGCAGCCCCCGGGACGCTTCCTACGAGCAGTACTTC
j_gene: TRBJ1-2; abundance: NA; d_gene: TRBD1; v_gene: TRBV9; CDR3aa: CASSAHFGQGLAQYGYTF; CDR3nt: TGTGCCAGCAGCGCGCACTTTGGACAGGGCCTCGCGCAATATGGCTACACCTTC
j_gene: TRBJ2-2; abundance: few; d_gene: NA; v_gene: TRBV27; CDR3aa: CASSPQGPGELFF; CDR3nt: TGTGCCAGCAGTCCTCAGGGGCCCGGGGAGCTGTTTTTT
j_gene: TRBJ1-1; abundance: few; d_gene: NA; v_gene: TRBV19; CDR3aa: CASSLGPGAFF; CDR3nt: TGTGCCAGTAGTCTTGGGCCGGGAGCTTTCTTT
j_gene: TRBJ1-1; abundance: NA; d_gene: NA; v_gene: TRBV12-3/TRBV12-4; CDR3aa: CANSFPNTEAFF; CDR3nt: TGTGCAAACAGCTTCCCGAACACTGAAGCTTTCTTT
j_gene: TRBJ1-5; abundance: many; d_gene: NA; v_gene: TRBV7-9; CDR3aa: CASSTPRETGQPQHF; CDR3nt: TGTGCCAGCAGCACACCCCGGGAAACTGGTCAGCCCCAGCATTTT
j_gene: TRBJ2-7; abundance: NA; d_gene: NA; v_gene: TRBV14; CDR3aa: CASSQDPRSYEQYF; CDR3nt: TGTGCCAGCAGCCAAGATCCACGCAGCTACGAGCAGTACTTC
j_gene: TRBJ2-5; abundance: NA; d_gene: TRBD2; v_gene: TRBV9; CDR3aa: CASSVVGRTTSGPEGTQYF; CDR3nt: TGTGCCAGCAGCGTAGTAGGCCGGACGACTAGCGGCCCTGAGGGAACCCAGTACTTC
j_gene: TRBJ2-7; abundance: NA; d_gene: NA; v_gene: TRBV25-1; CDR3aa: CASSGIRKGRGPYEQYF; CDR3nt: TGTGCCAGCAGCGGAATCCGGAAGGGGCGGGGGCCTTACGAGCAGTACTTC
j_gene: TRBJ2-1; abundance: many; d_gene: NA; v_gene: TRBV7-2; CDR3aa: CASSFWSNEQFF; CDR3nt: TGTGCCAGCAGCTTTTGGTCCAATGAGCAGTTCTTC
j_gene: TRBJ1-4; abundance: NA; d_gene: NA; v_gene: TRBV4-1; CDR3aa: CASSQEGNEKLFF; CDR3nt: TGCGCCAGCAGCCAAGAGGGTAATGAAAAACTGTTTTTT
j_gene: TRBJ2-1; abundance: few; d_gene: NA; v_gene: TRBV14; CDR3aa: CASSQDLSVNEQFF; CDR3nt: TGTGCCAGCAGCCAAGATCTTTCAGTCAATGAGCAGTTCTTC
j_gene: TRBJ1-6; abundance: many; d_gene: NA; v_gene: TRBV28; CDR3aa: CASSSRKEVGSPLHF; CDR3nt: TGTGCCAGCAGTTCTCGCAAGGAGGTTGGATCACCCCTCCACTTT
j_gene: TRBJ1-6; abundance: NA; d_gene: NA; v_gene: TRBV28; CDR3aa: CASSLVWTDNSPLHF; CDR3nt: TGTGCCAGCAGTTTAGTGTGGACAGATAATTCACCCCTCCACTTT
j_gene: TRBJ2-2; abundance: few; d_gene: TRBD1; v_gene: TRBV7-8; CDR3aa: CASSLPRGTVNTGELFF; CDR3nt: TGTGCCAGCAGCTTACCAAGGGGGACAGTTAACACCGGGGAGCTGTTTTTT
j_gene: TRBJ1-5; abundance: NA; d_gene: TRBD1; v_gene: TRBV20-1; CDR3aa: CSARLGQGAPQHF; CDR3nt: TGCAGTGCTAGACTCGGACAGGGGGCTCCCCAGCATTTT
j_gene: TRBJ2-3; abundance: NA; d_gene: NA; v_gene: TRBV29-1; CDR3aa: CSVEGAAGTTDTQYF; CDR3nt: TGCAGCGTTGAGGGCGCGGCGGGGACCACAGATACGCAGTATTTT
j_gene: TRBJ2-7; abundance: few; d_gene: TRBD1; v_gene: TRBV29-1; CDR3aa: CSALGTGSYEQYF; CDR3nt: TGCAGCGCCCTCGGGACAGGGAGTTACGAGCAGTACTTC
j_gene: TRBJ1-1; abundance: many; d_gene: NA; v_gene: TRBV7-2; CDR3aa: CASSLVDGGQAFF; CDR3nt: TGTGCCAGCAGCTTAGTCGATGGGGGGCAGGCTTTCTTT
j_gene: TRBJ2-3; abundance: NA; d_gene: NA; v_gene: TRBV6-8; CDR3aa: CASSYSTSSTDTQYF; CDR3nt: TGTGCCAGCAGTTACTCGACCTCCAGCACAGATACGCAGTATTTT
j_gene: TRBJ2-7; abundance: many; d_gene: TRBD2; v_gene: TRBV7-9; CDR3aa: CASSSSSGALPYEQYF; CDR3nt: TGTGCCAGCAGCTCTTCGAGCGGGGCTCTCCCCTACGAGCAGTACTTC
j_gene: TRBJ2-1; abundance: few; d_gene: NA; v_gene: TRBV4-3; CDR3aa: CASSQDAGVLSNEQFF; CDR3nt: TGCGCCAGCAGCCAGGATGCAGGGGTTTTATCGAATGAGCAGTTCTTC
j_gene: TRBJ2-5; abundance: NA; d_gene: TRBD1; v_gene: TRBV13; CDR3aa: CASSATGGQETQYF; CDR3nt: TGTGCCAGCAGTGCAACAGGGGGCCAAGAGACCCAGTACTTC
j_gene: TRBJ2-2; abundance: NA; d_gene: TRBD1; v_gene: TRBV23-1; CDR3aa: CASSRTGGQETGELFF; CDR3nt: TGCGCCAGCAGTCGAACAGGGGGTCAAGAAACCGGGGAGCTGTTTTTT
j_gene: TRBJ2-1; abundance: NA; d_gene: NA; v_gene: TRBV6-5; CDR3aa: CASRVSPYNEQFF; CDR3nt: TGTGCCAGCAGGGTTAGTCCCTACAATGAGCAGTTCTTC
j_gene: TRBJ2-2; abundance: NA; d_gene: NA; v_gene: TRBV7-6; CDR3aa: CASSFRVNTGELFF; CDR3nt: TGTGCCAGCAGCTTTAGGGTGAACACCGGGGAGCTGTTTTTT
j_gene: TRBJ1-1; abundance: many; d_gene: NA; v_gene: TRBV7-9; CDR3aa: CASSLAVLGAEAFF; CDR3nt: TGTGCCAGCAGCTTAGCGGTATTAGGGGCTGAAGCTTTCTTT
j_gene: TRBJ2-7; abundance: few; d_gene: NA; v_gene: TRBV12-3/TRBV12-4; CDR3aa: CASSLQTQRPYEQYF; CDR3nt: TGTGCCAGCAGTTTGCAAACCCAGAGACCCTACGAGCAGTACTTC
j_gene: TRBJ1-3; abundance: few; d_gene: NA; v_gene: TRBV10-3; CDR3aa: CAILHWVLSGNTIYF; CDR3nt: TGTGCCATCCTTCACTGGGTTCTCTCTGGAAACACCATATATTTT
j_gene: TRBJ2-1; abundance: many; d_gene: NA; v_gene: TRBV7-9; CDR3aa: CASSLKGRGDEQFF; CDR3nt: TGTGCCAGCAGCTTGAAAGGGCGAGGTGATGAGCAGTTCTTC
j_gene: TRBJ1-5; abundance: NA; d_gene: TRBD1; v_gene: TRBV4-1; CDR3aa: CASNPGYRGTFSNQPQHF; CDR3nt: TGCGCCAGCAACCCGGGCTACAGGGGGACGTTTAGCAATCAGCCCCAGCATTTT
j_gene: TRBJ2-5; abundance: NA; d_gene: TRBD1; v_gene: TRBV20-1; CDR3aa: CSASGTGWAWETQYF; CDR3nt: TGCAGTGCTTCCGGGACAGGGTGGGCCTGGGAGACCCAGTACTTC
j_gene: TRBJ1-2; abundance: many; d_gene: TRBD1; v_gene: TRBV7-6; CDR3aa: CASSPGDSLYGYTF; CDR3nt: TGTGCCAGCAGTCCAGGGGACAGCCTCTATGGCTACACCTTC
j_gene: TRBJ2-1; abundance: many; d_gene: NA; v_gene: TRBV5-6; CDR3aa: CASSYGDNEQFF; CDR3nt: TGTGCCAGCAGCTATGGGGACAATGAGCAGTTCTTC
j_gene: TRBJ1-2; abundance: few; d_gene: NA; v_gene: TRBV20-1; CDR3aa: CSAPGGHYGYTF; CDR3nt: TGCAGTGCTCCTGGTGGGCACTATGGCTACACCTTC
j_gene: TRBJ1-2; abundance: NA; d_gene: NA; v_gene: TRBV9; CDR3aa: CASSDPPYGYTF; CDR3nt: TGTGCCAGCAGCGACCCCCCCTATGGCTACACCTTC